These T cell receptor beta chains were read from a single sample in a study of CD8 T cells in ankylosing spondylitis. Each CDR3 protein is one row after TCRdb ran MiXCR on the 5' RACE reads. The sample lists approximately 220,000 distinct CDR3 sequences; about a sixth were seen once. The sequenced sample was blood, either unsorted or a sorted T cell fraction (not recorded which). Receptors originate from a male donor with ankylosing spondylitis. Each CDR3 is given with its conserved first and last residue. Each record gives: V gene, D gene, clone size, J gene, CDR3 DNA, CDR3 protein. The D gene is left open where the match is weak. Only part of the rows carry a size: once, few, many, or a class if the clone is expanded.

V: TRBV27
D: -
size: many
J: TRBJ1-1
DNA: TGTGCCAGCAGTTTAGCCAGGGGCAGTGAAGCTTTCTTT
CDR3: CASSLARGSEAFF

V: TRBV3-1
D: -
size: many
J: TRBJ2-2
DNA: TGTGCCAGCAGTAGGAGGGAACCTAACACCGGGGAGCTGTTTTTT
CDR3: CASSRREPNTGELFF

V: TRBV5-1
D: TRBD1
size: few
J: TRBJ1-1
DNA: TGCGCCAGCAGCAGCGACAGGGCTGGCACTGAAGCTTTCTTT
CDR3: CASSSDRAGTEAFF

V: TRBV28
D: -
size: -
J: TRBJ1-2
DNA: TGTGCCAGCAGTTTTCGGGCGGGACGGACGGATGGCTACACCTTC
CDR3: CASSFRAGRTDGYTF

V: TRBV6-1
D: -
size: few
J: TRBJ2-5
DNA: TGTGCCAGCAGTCTCGGGAACCAAGAGACCCAGTACTTC
CDR3: CASSLGNQETQYF

V: TRBV5-6
D: -
size: few
J: TRBJ1-2
DNA: TGTGCCAGCAGCTTATATAACTATGGCTACACCTTC
CDR3: CASSLYNYGYTF

V: TRBV7-6
D: -
size: -
J: TRBJ2-1
DNA: TGTGCCAGCAGCTTAGCGCTGGGGGCCCATGAGCAGTTCTTC
CDR3: CASSLALGAHEQFF

V: TRBV4-2
D: TRBD1
size: few
J: TRBJ2-7
DNA: TGTGCCAGCAGCCAAGGATACGGACAGGGCTACGAGCAGTACTTC
CDR3: CASSQGYGQGYEQYF

V: TRBV5-1
D: -
size: -
J: TRBJ2-7
DNA: TGCGCCAGCAGCTTGGACTCGGCCTACGAGCAGTACTTC
CDR3: CASSLDSAYEQYF

V: TRBV30
D: -
size: few
J: TRBJ1-1
DNA: TGTGCCTGGAGTCGAAGTGGACCTGAAGCTTTCTTT
CDR3: CAWSRSGPEAFF

V: TRBV5-1
D: TRBD1
size: few
J: TRBJ2-7
DNA: TGCGCCAGCAGCTCCAGACAGGGCTCCTACGAGCAGTACTTC
CDR3: CASSSRQGSYEQYF

V: TRBV28
D: TRBD1
size: -
J: TRBJ2-7
DNA: TGTGCCAGCAGTTTGAGTCCGACAGGGAAATACGAGCAGTACTTC
CDR3: CASSLSPTGKYEQYF

V: TRBV28
D: -
size: -
J: TRBJ2-7
DNA: TGTGCCAGCAGCATCGGACAGAACCCATCCTACGAGCAGTACTTC
CDR3: CASSIGQNPSYEQYF

V: TRBV5-1
D: -
size: many
J: TRBJ2-7
DNA: TGCGCCAGCAGCTTGTACGGCGGGTCGTCTGAGCAGTACTTC
CDR3: CASSLYGGSSEQYF

V: TRBV7-3
D: TRBD2
size: -
J: TRBJ2-1
DNA: TGTGCCAGCAGCTTCTTTAGCGGGGGGGATGAGCAGTTCTTC
CDR3: CASSFFSGGDEQFF